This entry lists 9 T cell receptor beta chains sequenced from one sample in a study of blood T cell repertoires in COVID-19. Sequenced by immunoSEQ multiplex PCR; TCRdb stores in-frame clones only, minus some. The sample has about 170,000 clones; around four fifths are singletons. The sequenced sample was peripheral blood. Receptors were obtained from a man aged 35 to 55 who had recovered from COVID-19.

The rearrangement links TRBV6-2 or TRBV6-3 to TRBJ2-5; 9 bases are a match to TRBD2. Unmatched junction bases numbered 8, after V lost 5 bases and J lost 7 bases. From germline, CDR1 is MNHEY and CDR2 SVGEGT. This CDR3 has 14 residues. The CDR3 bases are TGTGCCAGCAGTGTAGCGGGGGTCCGAGTGACCCAGTACTTC. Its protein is CASSVAGVRVTQYF.

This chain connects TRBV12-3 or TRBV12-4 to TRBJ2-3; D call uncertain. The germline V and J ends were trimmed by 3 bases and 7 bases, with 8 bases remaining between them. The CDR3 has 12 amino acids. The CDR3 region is CASSFNEYTQYF. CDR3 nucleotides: TGTGCCAGCAGTTTTAATGAGTATACGCAGTATTTT.

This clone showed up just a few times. The CDR3 spells CASSFAPSSYNSPLHF. The CDR3 bases are TGTGCCAGCAGCTTCGCCCCCAGCTCCTATAATTCACCCCTCCACTTT. The V call is TRBV5-4, the J call TRBJ1-6; D ambiguous. CDR1 and CDR2 from the germline V gene are SGHNT and YYREEE (reference sequence). The CDR3 loop spans 16 amino acids. Between the trimmed V and J ends, which lost 2 bases and 0 bases, there was a span of 9 bases. Full variable domain (rest looked up from reference TRBV5-4 and TRBJ1-6): ETGVTQSPTHLIKTRGQQVTLRCSSQSGHNTVSWYQQALGQGPQFIFQYYREEENGRGNFPPRFSGLQFPNYSSELNVNALELDDSALYLCASSFAPSSYNSPLHFGNGTRLTVT.

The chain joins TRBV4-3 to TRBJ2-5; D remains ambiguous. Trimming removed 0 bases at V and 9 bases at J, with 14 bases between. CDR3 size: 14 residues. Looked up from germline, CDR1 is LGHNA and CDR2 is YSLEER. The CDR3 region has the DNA TGCGCCAGCAGCCAAGATTTAAAACCCCCGGCCCAGTACTTC. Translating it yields CASSQDLKPPAQYF.

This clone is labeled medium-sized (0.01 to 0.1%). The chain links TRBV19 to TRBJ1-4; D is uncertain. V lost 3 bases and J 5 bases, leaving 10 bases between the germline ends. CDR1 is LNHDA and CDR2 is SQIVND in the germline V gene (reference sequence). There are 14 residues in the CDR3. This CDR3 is CASSIRVGNEKLFF. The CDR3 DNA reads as TGTGCCAGTAGTATCCGGGTTGGGAATGAAAAACTGTTTTTT.

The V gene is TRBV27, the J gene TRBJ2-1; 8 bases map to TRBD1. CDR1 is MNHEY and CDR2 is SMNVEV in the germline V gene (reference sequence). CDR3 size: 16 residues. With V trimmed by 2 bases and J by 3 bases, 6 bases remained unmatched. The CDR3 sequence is CASSLTAGGLYNEQFF. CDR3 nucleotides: TGTGCCAGCAGTTTAACGGCAGGGGGCCTCTACAATGAGCAGTTCTTC.

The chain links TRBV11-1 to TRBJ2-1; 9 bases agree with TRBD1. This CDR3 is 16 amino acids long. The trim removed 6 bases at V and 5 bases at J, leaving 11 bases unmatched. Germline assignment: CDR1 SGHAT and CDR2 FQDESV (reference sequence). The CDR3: CASREGDRVNNNEQFF. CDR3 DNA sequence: TGTGCCAGCAGGGAGGGGGACAGGGTCAATAACAATGAGCAGTTCTTC.

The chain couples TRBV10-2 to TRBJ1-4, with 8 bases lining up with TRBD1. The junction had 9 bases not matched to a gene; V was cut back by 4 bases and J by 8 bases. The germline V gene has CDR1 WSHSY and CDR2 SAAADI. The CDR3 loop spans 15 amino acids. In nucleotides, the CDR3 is TGCGCCAGCAGTGCAGGGGGCGGACTACGAGAAAAACTGTTTTTT. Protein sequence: CASSAGGGLREKLFF.

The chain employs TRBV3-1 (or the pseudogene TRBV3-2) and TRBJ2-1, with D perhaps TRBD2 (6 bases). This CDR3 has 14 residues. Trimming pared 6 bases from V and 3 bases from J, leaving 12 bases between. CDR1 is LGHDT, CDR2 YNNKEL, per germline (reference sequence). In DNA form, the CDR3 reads TGTGCCAGCAGTACGGGACTCGACTACAATGAGCAGTTCTTC. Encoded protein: CASSTGLDYNEQFF.